These 8 T cell receptor beta chains originate from one sample sequenced in a study of cytomegalovirus exposure and HLA in healthy donors. It was with 60 Vbeta and 13 Jbeta primers that the PCR ran. TCRdb keeps only in-frame clones here, not all; method: immunoSEQ multiplex PCR. Of some 120,000 clones detected, about 10% appear once; the ten largest clones hold 4.5% to 5%. The sequenced sample consisted of PBMCs. These receptors all come from a woman under 30 in good health and CMV-seropositive.

This clone was detected only a few times. The gene calls are TRBV6-4 and TRBJ2-1; D is unresolved. Trimming left V 6 bases short and J 5 bases short, with 8 bases between. This CDR3 is 12 amino acids long. Germline values: CDR1 MRHNA, CDR2 SNTAGT. CDR3 amino acids: CASRDSNNEQFF. CDR3 DNA sequence: TGTGCCAGCAGAGATAGCAACAATGAGCAGTTCTTC.

The J gene is TRBJ2-1, the V gene TRBV30, with TRBD1 matching 7 bases. V trimming: 0 bases; J trimming: 6 bases; junction bases outside the gene matches: 5. This CDR3 has 14 residues. Germline V gene sequence: CDR1 GTSNPN, CDR2 SVGIG (reference sequence). DNA of the CDR3: TGTGCCTGGAGTGTACAGACAGGGTTCAATGAGCAGTTCTTC. It specifies CAWSVQTGFNEQFF.

This rearrangement joins TRBV9 to TRBJ2-5; tentative D call: TRBD2 (6 bases). This CDR3 is 15 amino acids long. CDR1 SGDLS and CDR2 YYNGEE come from the germline V gene. V was shortened by 3 bases and J by 1 base, with 13 bases between the two germline ends. The CDR3: CASSALGGAQETQYF. CDR3 DNA sequence: TGTGCCAGCAGCGCCCTCGGCGGGGCCCAAGAGACCCAGTACTTC.

The sample holds a few counts of this clone. The chain employs TRBV2 and TRBJ2-5, with TRBD1 matching over 9 bases. With V trimmed by 5 bases and J by 6 bases, 4 bases remained unmatched. Per the germline V gene, CDR1 is SNHLY and CDR2 is FYNNEI. The CDR3 runs 13 residues. The CDR3 coding sequence is TGTGCCAGCAGTAATACAGGGGGCCAGACCCAGTACTTC. It codes for CASSNTGGQTQYF.

The chain couples TRBV18 to TRBJ1-3; D might be TRBD1 (6 bases). The germline V and J ends were trimmed by 3 bases and 1 base, with 10 bases remaining between them. Germline V gene data show CDR1 as KGHSH and CDR2 as LQKENI. CDR3 length: 15 amino acids. In DNA, the CDR3 is TGTGCCAGCTCACCCCAACAGGGTTCTGGAAACACCATATATTTT. Translation gives CASSPQQGSGNTIYF.

This rearrangement joins TRBV28 to TRBJ1-4; D not certain. This CDR3 is 15 amino acids long. Germline V lookup: CDR1 MDHEN, CDR2 SYDVKM. Trimming took off 5 bases at V and 4 bases at J, with 14 bases between the two ends. The CDR3 DNA reads as TGTGCCAGCAGTCCACACTCGGGGTATAATGAAAAACTGTTTTTT. Translated: CASSPHSGYNEKLFF.

The gene calls are TRBV7-9 and TRBJ2-3; D uncertain. V dropped 0 bases and J dropped 2 bases, with 6 bases sitting between them. This CDR3 region has 14 residues. Germline assignment: CDR1 SEHNR and CDR2 FQNEAQ (reference sequence). The CDR3 DNA reads TGTGCCAGCAGCTTAGCGACAAACACAGATACGCAGTATTTT. Its translation: CASSLATNTDTQYF.

The chain combines TRBV2 with TRBJ2-7; D is perhaps TRBD2 (6 bases). The CDR3 is made up of 14 amino acids. CDR1 and CDR2 (germline): SNHLY, FYNNEI. V was clipped by 3 bases and J by 4 bases, with 13 bases between them. The CDR3: CASSENRGTYEQYF. The CDR3 DNA follows: TGTGCCAGCAGTGAGAACCGAGGGACTTACGAGCAGTACTTC.